One sample yielded the 2 T cell receptor beta chains listed below, sequenced in a study of cytomegalovirus exposure and HLA in healthy donors. Primers: 60 Vbeta forward and 13 Jbeta reverse. Sequencing used immunoSEQ multiplex PCR; TCRdb keeps in-frame clones, though not all of them. The data contain some 90,000 clones, less than 85% of them singletons. Material for sequencing was PBMCs. These receptors were collected from a man aged 25 to 40 in good health and CMV-seropositive.

The genes are TRBV30 and TRBJ2-7, with 9 positions matching TRBD1. The length of the CDR3 is 14 residues. Losses at the gene ends were 3 bases for V and 1 base for J; bases not matched to a gene: 4. The germline V gene has CDR1 GTSNPN and CDR2 SVGIG (reference sequence). The CDR3 loop is CAWSWDRVSYEQYF. The CDR3, as DNA: TGTGCCTGGAGCTGGGACAGGGTTTCCTACGAGCAGTACTTC.

CDR3 in amino acids: CASSRRGQRTEKLFF. The CDR3 nucleotides are TGTGCCAGCAGCCGACGGGGACAGCGGACTGAAAAACTGTTTTTT. V usage is TRBV25-1 and J usage is TRBJ1-4; 7 nucleotides align to TRBD1. Trimming cost V 6 bases and J 7 bases; bases outside gene matches: 11. Germline assignment: CDR1 MGHDK and CDR2 SYGVNS. The CDR3 has 15 amino acids.